Sequencing of this T cell receptor beta chain was carried out in a study of blood T cell repertoires in COVID-19. Study details: The United States, Italy and Spain were the sources of the acute and convalescent COVID-19 samples. T cells, B-cell-depleted T cells, or PBMCs provided the cDNA or gDNA that served as material.

Methods used by the authors: Using reference gene primer amplification, nucleated cell counts were estimated. Assay: immunoSEQ multiplex PCR; the TCRdb copy retains only in-frame clones and omits some. Clonal size and the V and J genes are those of that table, whereas D and trimming came from the DNA. The sample holds roughly 33,000 clones, 70% to 85% seen once. The V gene's germline CDR1 is SGHRS and CDR2 YFSETQ. V was clipped by 4 bases and J by 0 bases; unmatched bases: 12. The CDR3 runs to 18 residues. The sample comprised peripheral blood. The chain uses TRBV5-1 and TRBJ2-5; TRBD2 matches at 10 bases. The origin of this receptor is a woman in her sixties or seventies with acute or convalescent COVID-19. This CDR3 is CASSPGTSDYKYQETQYF. The CDR3 bases are TGCGCCAGCAGCCCGGGGACTAGCGATTATAAGTACCAAGAGACCCAGTACTTC. Together with reference TRBV5-1 and TRBJ2-5, the CDR3 gives the full variable domain: KAGVTQTPRYLIKTRGQQVTLSCSPISGHRSVSWYQQTPGQGLQFLFEYFSETQRNKGNFPGRFSGRQFSNSRSEMNVSTLELGDSALYLCASSPGTSDYKYQETQYFGPGTRLLVL.